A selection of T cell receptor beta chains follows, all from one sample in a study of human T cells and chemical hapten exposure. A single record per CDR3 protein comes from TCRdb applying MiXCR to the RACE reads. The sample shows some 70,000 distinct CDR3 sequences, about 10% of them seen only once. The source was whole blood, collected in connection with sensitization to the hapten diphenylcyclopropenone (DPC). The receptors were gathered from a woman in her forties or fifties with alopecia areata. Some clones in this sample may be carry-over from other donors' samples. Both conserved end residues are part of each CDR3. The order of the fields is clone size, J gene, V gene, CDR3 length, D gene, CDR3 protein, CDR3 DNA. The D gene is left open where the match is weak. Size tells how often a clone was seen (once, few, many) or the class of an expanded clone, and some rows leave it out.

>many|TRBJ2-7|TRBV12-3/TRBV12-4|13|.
CASSWSGAYEQYF
TGTGCCAGCAGCTGGTCCGGGGCCTACGAGCAGTACTTC
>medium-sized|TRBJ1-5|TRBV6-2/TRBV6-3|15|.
CASSRDSSGHQPQHF
TGTGCCAGCAGCAGGGACTCTTCGGGCCATCAGCCCCAGCATTTT
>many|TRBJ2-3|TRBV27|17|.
CASSPDPGHSLTDTQYF
TGTGCCAGCAGTCCCGACCCGGGACATAGTCTCACAGATACGCAGTATTTT
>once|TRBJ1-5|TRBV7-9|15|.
CASSAGGYSNQPQHF
TGTGCCAGCAGCGCCGGGGGCTATAGCAATCAGCCCCAGCATTTT
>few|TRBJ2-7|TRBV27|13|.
CASSSQWGHEQYF
TGTGCCAGCAGTTCCCAATGGGGGCACGAGCAGTACTTC
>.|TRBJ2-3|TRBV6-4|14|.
CASSEGSETDTQYF
TGTGCCAGCAGTGAGGGATCCGAAACAGATACGCAGTATTTT
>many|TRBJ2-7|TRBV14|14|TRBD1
CASSHGQGTVAQYF
TGTGCCAGCAGCCACGGACAGGGGACGGTTGCGCAGTACTTC
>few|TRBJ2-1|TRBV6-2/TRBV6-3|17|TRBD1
CASSPHSGRGNYNEQFF
TGTGCCAGCAGTCCTCATAGTGGCAGGGGGAACTACAATGAGCAGTTCTTC
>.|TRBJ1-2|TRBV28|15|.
CASSSLGGTNYGYTF
TGTGCCAGCAGTTCCCTAGGGGGGACAAACTATGGCTACACCTTC
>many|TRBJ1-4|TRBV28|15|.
CASRRTLYLNEKLFF
TGTGCCAGCAGGCGGACGCTCTATTTGAATGAAAAACTGTTTTTT
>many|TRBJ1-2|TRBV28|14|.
CASSFGAALYGYTF
TGTGCCAGCAGTTTTGGGGCGGCACTCTATGGCTACACCTTC
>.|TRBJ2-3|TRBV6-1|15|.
CASRAGVGVADTQYF
TGTGCCAGCCGAGCTGGGGTCGGGGTCGCAGATACGCAGTATTTT
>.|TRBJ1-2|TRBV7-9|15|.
CASSLRSSPGAGYTF
TGTGCCAGCAGCTTAAGGTCCTCTCCTGGGGCCGGCTACACCTTC
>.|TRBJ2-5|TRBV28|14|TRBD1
CASYDRGGGETQYF
TGTGCCAGTTATGACAGGGGGGGAGGCGAGACCCAGTACTTC
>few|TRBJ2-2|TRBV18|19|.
CASSPRVLGGSGGTGELFF
TGTGCCAGCTCACCACGGGTTCTCGGGGGAAGTGGCGGAACCGGGGAGCTGTTTTTT
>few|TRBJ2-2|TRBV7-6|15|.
CASSLGPVDTGELFF
TGTGCCAGCAGCTTAGGCCCGGTTGACACCGGGGAGCTGTTTTTT
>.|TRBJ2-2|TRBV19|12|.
CASQGRTGELFF
TGTGCCAGCCAGGGACGGACCGGGGAGCTGTTTTTT
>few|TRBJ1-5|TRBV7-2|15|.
CASSYGGAGNQPQHF
TGTGCCAGCAGCTATGGGGGGGCGGGCAATCAGCCCCAGCATTTT
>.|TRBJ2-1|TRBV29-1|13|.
CSAVLGRLEGQFF
TGCAGCGCAGTACTAGGGCGGCTCGAGGGGCAGTTCTTC
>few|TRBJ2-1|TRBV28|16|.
CASSFGTGHSRDEQFF
TGTGCCAGCAGCTTCGGTACGGGACACAGCAGGGATGAGCAGTTCTTC
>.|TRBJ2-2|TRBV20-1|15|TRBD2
CSALYAGRVTGELFF
TGCAGTGCCCTATACGCGGGGAGGGTCACCGGGGAGCTGTTTTTT
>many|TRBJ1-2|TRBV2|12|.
CASSVRERSYTF
TGTGCCAGCAGTGTGAGGGAAAGGAGCTACACCTTC
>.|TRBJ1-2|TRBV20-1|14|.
CSALTQDSNYGYTF
TGCAGTGCTCTTACCCAGGACAGTAACTATGGCTACACCTTC
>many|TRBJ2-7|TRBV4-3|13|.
CASSIGRSYEQYF
TGCGCCAGCAGCATCGGACGGTCCTACGAGCAGTACTTC
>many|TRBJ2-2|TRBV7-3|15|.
CASSPGTPNTGELFF
TGTGCCAGCAGCCCAGGGACCCCGAACACCGGGGAGCTGTTTTTT
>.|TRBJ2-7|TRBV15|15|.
CATSRDGGSSYEQYF
TGTGCCACCAGCAGAGACGGCGGGTCCTCCTACGAGCAGTACTTC
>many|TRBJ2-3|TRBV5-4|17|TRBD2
CASSLGWRGGPTDTQYF
TGTGCCAGCAGCTTGGGCTGGCGGGGGGGTCCCACAGATACGCAGTATTTT
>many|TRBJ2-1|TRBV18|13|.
CASSGDQNNEQFF
TGTGCCAGCTCAGGGGACCAGAACAATGAGCAGTTCTTC
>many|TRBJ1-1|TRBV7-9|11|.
CASSLRGEAFF
TGTGCCAGCAGCCTCAGAGGAGAAGCTTTCTTT
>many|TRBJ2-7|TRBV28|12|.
CASSLLGDEQYF
TGTGCCAGCAGTTTATTAGGGGACGAGCAGTACTTC
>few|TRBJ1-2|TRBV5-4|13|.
CASSLDSNYGYTF
TGTGCCAGCAGCTTGGACAGCAACTATGGCTACACCTTC
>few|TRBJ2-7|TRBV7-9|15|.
CASSLGSVSSYEQYF
TGTGCCAGCAGCTTAGGTAGCGTTAGCTCCTACGAGCAGTACTTC
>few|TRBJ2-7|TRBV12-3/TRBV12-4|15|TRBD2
CASSLALGLGPEQYF
TGTGCCAGCAGTTTAGCGTTGGGACTAGGACCAGAGCAGTACTTC
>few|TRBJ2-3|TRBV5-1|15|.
CTSSLVRIGTDTQYF
TGCACCAGCAGCTTGGTTAGGATCGGCACAGATACGCAGTATTTT
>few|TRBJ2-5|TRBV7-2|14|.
CASSARDRQETQYF
TGTGCCAGCAGCGCGCGGGACAGACAAGAGACCCAGTACTTC
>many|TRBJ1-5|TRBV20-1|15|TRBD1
CSARGTGGSNQPQHF
TGCAGTGCTAGGGGGACAGGGGGGAGCAATCAGCCCCAGCATTTT
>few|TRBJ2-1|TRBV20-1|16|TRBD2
CSARDTGGSGYNEQFF
TGCAGTGCTAGAGATACGGGAGGGAGCGGATACAATGAGCAGTTCTTC
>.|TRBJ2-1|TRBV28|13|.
CASSFPQGYEQFF
TGTGCCAGCAGTTTCCCACAGGGATACGAGCAGTTCTTC
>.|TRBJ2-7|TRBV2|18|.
CASSETPGRPTSSGEQYF
TGTGCCAGCAGTGAAACCCCTGGACGACCCACCTCCTCGGGCGAGCAGTACTTC
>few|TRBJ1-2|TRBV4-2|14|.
CASSARTENYGYTF
TGTGCCAGCAGCGCGCGAACAGAGAACTATGGCTACACCTTC
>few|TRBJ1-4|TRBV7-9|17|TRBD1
CASSSKPPPGQGEKLFF
TGTGCCAGCAGCTCCAAACCGCCGCCGGGACAGGGGGAAAAACTGTTTTTT
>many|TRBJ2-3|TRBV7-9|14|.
CASTLPAPRDTQYF
TGTGCCAGCACCCTACCGGCACCAAGAGATACGCAGTATTTT
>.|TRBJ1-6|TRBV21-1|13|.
CASRGGSNSPLHF
TGTGCCAGTCGAGGAGGGTCTAATTCACCCCTCCACTTT
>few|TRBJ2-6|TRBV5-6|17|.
CASSLGFLGSGANVLTF
TGTGCCAGCAGCTTGGGGTTTTTGGGCTCTGGGGCCAACGTCCTGACTTTC
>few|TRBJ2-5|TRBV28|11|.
CASSSRIKQYF
TGTGCCAGCAGTTCCCGAATCAAGCAGTACTTC
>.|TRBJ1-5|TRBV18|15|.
CASSPRKGPNQPQHF
TGTGCCAGCTCACCACGAAAAGGCCCCAATCAGCCCCAGCATTTT
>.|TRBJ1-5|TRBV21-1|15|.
CASSSRKGRAQPQHF
TGTGCCAGCAGCTCCCGAAAGGGGCGAGCTCAGCCCCAGCATTTT
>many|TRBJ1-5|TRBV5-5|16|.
CASSPYSNRANQPQHF
TGTGCCAGCAGCCCCTACTCTAACAGGGCCAATCAGCCCCAGCATTTT
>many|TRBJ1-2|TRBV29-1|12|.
CSVRDRNYGYTF
TGCAGCGTTCGAGACAGAAACTATGGCTACACCTTC
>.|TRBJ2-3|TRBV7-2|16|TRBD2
CASSLGGGQVADTQYF
TGTGCCAGCAGCTTAGGCGGGGGTCAGGTCGCAGATACGCAGTATTTT
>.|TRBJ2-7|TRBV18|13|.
CASSRQDSYEQYF
TGTGCCAGCTCTCGACAGGACTCCTACGAGCAGTACTTC
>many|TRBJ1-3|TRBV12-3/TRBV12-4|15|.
CASSGRDLSGNTIYF
TGTGCCAGCAGTGGGAGGGACCTCTCTGGAAACACCATATATTTT
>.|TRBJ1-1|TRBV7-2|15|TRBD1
CASSLAGGAGAEASF
TGTGCCAGCAGCTTAGCAGGGGGCGCTGGGGCTGAAGCTTCCTTT
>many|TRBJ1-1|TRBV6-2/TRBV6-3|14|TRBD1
CASSSGQGLTEAFF
TGTGCCAGCAGTAGCGGACAGGGGCTCACTGAAGCTTTCTTT